The 10 T cell receptor beta chains in this list originate from one sample, sequenced in a study of regulatory T cells in long-lasting Graves disease. The time point denotes: newly diagnosed GD, antithyroid drugs for less than 3 months. The authors made the TCR library using RNA they extracted from PBMCs. According to the study, TCR beta libraries were built with iRepertoire HTBI primers and CDR3-region Arm-PCR. TCRdb independently ran MiXCR on the multiplex PCR reads; one entry per CDR3 protein. There are some 400,000 distinct CDR3 sequences in the sample; more than 12% occur only once, and approximately 15% lies in the top ten. These same data were also listed under a study on T cells in Graves' hyperthyroidism and ophthalmopathy.

The sequenced sample was peripheral blood mononuclear cells (PBMCs), obtained at new diagnosis, from a patient treated with antithyroid drugs. These receptors all stem from a woman in her 30s with Graves disease.

Comment on this clonotype: A clone one base away is much larger, so this may be a read error. Because the CDR3 is missing its conserved closing phenylalanine or tryptophan, this is likely a read error. The CDR3 is CASSEKRALYYEQYL. CDR3 bases: TGTGCCAGCAGTGAAAAGAGGGCTCTCTACTACGAGCAGTACCTC. This chain links TRBV2 with TRBJ2-7, with a tentative D call TRBD2 (5 bases). This CDR3 spans 15 amino acids. The V and J ends lost 2 bases and 3 bases respectively, with 14 bases between them. Germline values: CDR1 SNHLY, CDR2 FYNNEI.

This clonotype was observed a few times. The chain has TRBV5-6 and TRBJ1-1, with 11 positions matching TRBD1. The trim removed 2 bases at V and 0 bases at J, leaving 3 bases unmatched. CDR3 length equals 16 residues. In germline, CDR1 is SGHDT, CDR2 YYEEEE. The CDR3: CASSFGTGGLNTEAFF. As DNA, the CDR3 is TGTGCCAGCAGCTTTGGGACAGGGGGACTGAACACTGAAGCTTTCTTT.

This clonotype was counted a few times. The chain carries TRBV28 and TRBJ2-1; 11 bases agree with TRBD1. This CDR3 spans 15 amino acids. Looked up from germline, CDR1 is MDHEN and CDR2 is SYDVKM. V was clipped by 4 bases and J by 7 bases; unmatched bases: 6. The CDR3 here is CASSSLGQGVNEQFF. The CDR3 DNA is TGTGCCAGCAGTTCGTTGGGACAGGGGGTTAATGAGCAGTTCTTC.

This clonotype was counted at least ten times. This sequence joins TRBV6-5 and TRBJ1-1, with 7 positions matching TRBD1. The CDR3 loop spans 14 amino acids. V lost 0 bases, J lost 7 bases, and 5 bases stayed unmatched. Germline CDR1 and CDR2: MNHEY and SVGAGI. The chain's CDR3 is CASSYSGTDDEAFF. The DNA for the CDR3 is TGTGCCAGCAGTTACTCGGGGACAGATGATGAAGCTTTCTTT.

This clonotype was recorded many times. The chain joins TRBV2 to TRBJ2-1, with 11 positions matching TRBD2. V lost 2 bases to trimming and J lost 3 bases; unmatched junction nucleotides: 3. CDR3 length equals 16 residues. Germline lookup yields CDR1 SNHLY and CDR2 FYNNEI. CDR3 amino acids: CASSELSGRGYNEQFF. CDR3 coding DNA: TGTGCCAGCAGTGAACTTAGCGGGAGGGGCTACAATGAGCAGTTCTTC. The whole variable domain, filled in from reference TRBV2 and TRBJ2-1, reads EPEVTQTPSHQVTQMGQEVILRCVPISNHLYFYWYRQILGQKVEFLVSFYNNEISEKSEIFDDQFSVERPDGSNFTLKIRSTKLEDSAMYFCASSELSGRGYNEQFFGPGTRLTVL.

This clonotype was detected many times. The CDR3: CASTPGQGADEQYF. The CDR3 DNA reads TGCGCCAGCACCCCGGGACAGGGGGCGGACGAGCAGTACTTC. V usage is TRBV4-1 and J usage is TRBJ2-7, with 12 bases fitting TRBD1. The CDR3 contains 14 residues. The germline V gene encodes CDR1 MGHRA and CDR2 YSYEKL. J lost 5 bases, V lost 7 bases, and 6 bases had no gene match.

The table lists this clonotype with many counts. The chain recombines TRBV5-1 with TRBJ2-1; 7 nucleotides match TRBD2. Germline CDR1 and CDR2: SGHRS and YFSETQ. Unmatched junction bases numbered 3, after V lost 0 bases and J lost 6 bases. The CDR3 is 14 residues long. Here the CDR3 DNA reads TGCGCCAGCAGCTTGGACGTAGCGGGCAATGAGCAGTTCTTC. Amino acids: CASSLDVAGNEQFF.

This clonotype was found many times. The genes are TRBV29-1 and TRBJ1-2, with D tentatively TRBD1 (6 bases). The germline CDR1 and CDR2 sequences are SQVTM and ANQGSEA. The CDR3 extends over 11 amino acids. V was shortened by 6 bases and J by 2 bases, with 7 bases between the two germline ends. As DNA, the CDR3 is TGCAGCGTGCAGGGGAACTATGGCTACACCTTC. It encodes CSVQGNYGYTF.

As concerns this clonotype: This likely came from a read error, as a far larger clone is one base away. V gene TRBV5-5 combines with J gene TRBJ2-3, with 8 bases lining up with TRBD1. The DNA end is more similar to TRBJ2-1, so the J call may be wrong. Germline CDR1 and CDR2: SGHKS and YYEKEE (reference sequence). The CDR3 runs 16 residues. CDR3 nucleotide sequence: TGTGCCAGCAGCTTAGGGACAGGAGTAAATCCTAGGGAGCAGTTCTTC. Its protein product is CASSLGTGVNPREQFF.

This clonotype was found a few times. V is TRBV18 and J is TRBJ1-1, with D maybe TRBD1 (5 bases). The CDR3 extends over 12 amino acids. Looked up from germline, CDR1 is KGHSH and CDR2 is LQKENI. V was shortened by 3 bases and J by 8 bases, with 10 bases between the two germline ends. The CDR3 DNA sequence: TGTGCCAGCTCACCGGGGGTCTTGGAAGCTTTCTTT. The encoded protein is CASSPGVLEAFF.